The TCR beta chain under discussion was sequenced for a study of early T cells in non-severe SARS-CoV-2 infection. Overall study: Sequencing was performed on bulk RNA from unsorted whole blood, leaving chains unpaired. Study observations and caveats: Matches to VDJdb favored anti-spike CD8 responses and missed private and CD4 specificities.

As for this clonotype: Its antigen is unidentified.

In the library, individual cDNA molecules carried attached unique molecular identifiers. TCRdb ran MiXCR on the 5' RACE reads and lists one entry per CDR3 protein. The repertoire holds 55,000 to 65,000 distinct CDR3 sequences, 10% to 15% seen once, with over 1.2% in the top ten. The length of the CDR3 is 14 residues. Trimming pared 1 base from V and 8 bases from J, leaving 12 bases between. The V gene's germline CDR1 is SEHNR and CDR2 FQNEAQ (reference sequence). The chain combines TRBV7-9 with TRBJ2-4; possibly TRBD2 for D (6 bases). This sequence was found in an adult who was a healthcare worker with PCR-confirmed SARS-CoV-2 infection or an uninfected control (not recorded which). The starting material was whole blood, obtained at baseline. The CDR3 spells CASSLEPSGDIQYF. CDR3 coding DNA: TGTGCCAGCAGCTTAGAGCCTTCGGGGGACATTCAGTACTTC. Complete variable domain (other parts from reference TRBV7-9 and TRBJ2-4): DTGVSQNPRHKITKRGQNVTFRCDPISEHNRLYWYRQTLGQGPEFLTYFQNEAQLEKSRLLSDRFSAERPKGSFSTLEIQRTEQGDSAMYLCASSLEPSGDIQYFGAGTRLSVL.